These 19 T cell receptor beta chains came from one sample sequenced in a study of T cells after yellow fever vaccination. TCRdb analysed the 5' RACE reads with MiXCR anew, one entry per CDR3 protein. The table shows 300,000 to 400,000 distinct CDR3 sequences, with about 8.7% occurring only once. The sample consisted of PBMCs, taken on the day of the first yellow fever vaccination. The receptor set was obtained from a man younger than 35 who received the YFV17D yellow fever vaccine.

The chain uses TRBV10-2 and TRBJ1-1, with D possibly matching TRBD1 (6 bases). The V end lost 10 bases, the J end lost 1 base, and 10 bases lay between the germline ends. The germline gives CDR1 WSHSY, CDR2 SAAADI. The CDR3 has 12 amino acids. The CDR3 region has the DNA TGCGCCACCGGACAGCGGAACACTGAAGCTTTCTTT. Amino acid sequence: CATGQRNTEAFF.

This clonotype was observed a few times. CDR3 coding DNA: TGTGCCAGCAGACCCCCAGGACAGTTTCCCGGGGAGCTGTTTTTT. Translating gives CASRPPGQFPGELFF. The V call is TRBV6-2 or TRBV6-3, the J call TRBJ2-2; possibly TRBD1 for D (6 bases). V shed 6 bases and J shed 6 bases, with 17 bases lying between them. This CDR3 is 15 amino acids long. CDR1 and CDR2 from the germline V gene are MNHEY and SVGEGT.

This clonotype has just a few counts. V is TRBV5-1 and J is TRBJ2-5; 7 bases align to TRBD2. V was pared by 4 bases and J by 2 bases, with 11 bases of the junction left unmatched. CDR3 size: 16 residues. Germline CDR1 SGHRS, CDR2 YFSETQ. The CDR3 reads CASSPSSASGQETQYF. The CDR3 DNA reads TGCGCCAGCAGCCCTTCGTCGGCTAGCGGACAAGAGACCCAGTACTTC.

Many counts were recorded for this clonotype. This rearrangement joins TRBV20-1 to TRBJ2-7; TRBD2 agrees at 13 bases. The germline V gene has CDR1 DFQATT and CDR2 SNEGSKA (reference sequence). The CDR3 length is 16 residues. J lost 2 bases, V lost 2 bases, and 6 bases had no gene match. The CDR3 nucleotides read TGCAGTGCTAGACCTCGACTAGCGGGGGGTCCCTACGAGCAGTACGTC. Its translation is CSARPRLAGGPYEQYV.

The rearrangement uses TRBV5-5 and TRBJ2-7, with 7 nucleotides matching TRBD2. Germline V gene lookup returns CDR1 SGHKS and CDR2 YYEKEE (reference sequence). This CDR3 is 17 amino acids long. V trimming: 0 bases; J trimming: 4 bases; junction bases outside the gene matches: 13. The CDR3 nucleotides are TGTGCCAGCAGCTTGGACCAGCTGGGGGGGGGTCGATACGAGCAGTACTTC. This sequence encodes CASSLDQLGGGRYEQYF.

The gene calls are TRBV14 and TRBJ2-6; the D is unclear. The CDR3 runs 14 residues. CDR1 is SGHDN, CDR2 FVKESK, per germline. V lost 4 bases and J lost 5, with 9 bases in between. The CDR3 loop is CASSPSYRANVLTF. CDR3 nucleotide sequence: TGTGCCAGCAGCCCCAGCTACCGGGCCAACGTCCTGACTTTC.

The CDR3 spells CASSRKVGSGVSAGELFF. CDR3 nucleotides: TGCGCCAGCAGCAGGAAGGTCGGTTCAGGGGTGAGCGCCGGGGAGCTGTTTTTT. The chain recombines TRBV5-1 with TRBJ2-2, with TRBD1 as a possible D gene (6 bases). The germline gives CDR1 SGHRS, CDR2 YFSETQ. Trimming took 4 bases from V and 6 from J, leaving 25 bases between them. CDR3 length equals 18 residues.

This clonotype occurred a few times. The chain combines TRBV5-4 with TRBJ2-5; D may be TRBD1 or TRBD2 (5 bases each). Germline V gives CDR1 SGHNT, CDR2 YYREEE (reference sequence). V gave up 2 bases and J gave up 5 bases, with 13 bases separating them. The CDR3 runs to 14 residues. CDR3 nucleotide sequence: TGTGCCAGCAGCTTCACAGGCACTAGGGAGACCCAGTACTTC. Protein product: CASSFTGTRETQYF.

This clonotype was seen a handful of times. The chain employs TRBV6-6 and TRBJ1-5; D gene ambiguous. Looked up from germline, CDR1 is MNHNY and CDR2 is SVGAGI (reference sequence). Between the trimmed V and J ends, which lost 2 bases and 5 bases, there was a span of 7 bases. The CDR3 covers 13 residues. In DNA form, the CDR3 reads TGTGCCAGCAGTTACGCGGGTCATCAGCCCCAGCATTTT. Translating gives CASSYAGHQPQHF.

This chain joins TRBV18 and TRBJ2-1; 9 nucleotides align to TRBD1. The J segment lost 5 bases and the V segment lost 3 bases, leaving 5 bases of the junction unmatched. This CDR3 region has 15 residues. Germline V gives CDR1 KGHSH, CDR2 LQKENI. For the CDR3, the DNA is TGTGCCAGCTCACCTGACAGGGGGTTCAACAATGAGCAGTTCTTC. It encodes CASSPDRGFNNEQFF.

This chain uses TRBV5-1 with TRBJ1-4; tentatively, D is TRBD1 (6 bases). The CDR3 contains 15 residues. V was trimmed by 3 bases and J by 4 bases, leaving 13 bases between them. Germline lookup yields CDR1 SGHRS and CDR2 YFSETQ. The CDR3 reads CASSSEGGNNEKLFF. CDR3 in DNA: TGCGCCAGCAGCTCGGAGGGGGGTAATAATGAAAAACTGTTTTTT.

This clonotype was seen a handful of times. The rearrangement links TRBV27 to TRBJ2-1; D ambiguous. Germline CDR1 and CDR2: MNHEY and SMNVEV (reference sequence). Trimming removed 2 bases at V and 2 bases at J, with 10 bases between. There are 15 residues in the CDR3. The DNA of the CDR3 is TGTGCCAGCAGTTTACTAGGACGGACCTACAATGAGCAGTTCTTC. Translating it yields CASSLLGRTYNEQFF.

This chain links TRBV29-1 with TRBJ1-4; no firm D call. The CDR3 consists of 12 residues. With 7 bases removed from V and 4 bases from J, the gap between germline ends came to 10 bases. Germline V gene lookup returns CDR1 SQVTM and CDR2 ANQGSEA. CDR3 in DNA: TGCAGCGCTGGCCAGGTTAATGAAAAACTGTTTTTT. This translates into CSAGQVNEKLFF.

This CDR3 reads CASSSGAGGSWELFF. The CDR3 DNA reads as TGTGCCAGCAGTTCTGGGGCAGGGGGAAGCTGGGAGCTGTTTTTT. The chain employs TRBV6-5 and TRBJ2-2, with 7 bases aligning to TRBD1. Germline V gene sequence: CDR1 MNHEY, CDR2 SVGAGI. CDR3 length equals 15 residues. J lost 9 bases, V lost 4 bases, and 11 bases had no gene match.

This clonotype appeared a few times. The chain carries TRBV19 and TRBJ1-2; possible D gene TRBD1, 6 bases. Germline V gene data show CDR1 as LNHDA and CDR2 as SQIVND (reference sequence). The CDR3 has 15 amino acids. Trimming cost V 5 bases and J 2 bases, with 15 bases left between them. CDR3 in DNA: TGTGCCAGTAGTTTCCGCGGACAGTCGAACTATGGCTACACCTTC. Translating gives CASSFRGQSNYGYTF.

In its sample, this clonotype was seen a few times. J is TRBJ1-2 and V is TRBV15; no reliable D call. Germline CDR1 and CDR2: LNHNV and YYDKDF (reference sequence). The CDR3 covers 14 residues. V dropped 0 bases and J dropped 4 bases, with 9 bases sitting between them. CDR3 region: CATSREGMGYGYTF. CDR3 nucleotide sequence: TGTGCCACCAGCAGAGAGGGCATGGGCTATGGCTACACCTTC.

The V gene is TRBV7-2, the J gene TRBJ2-3, with no clear D. Trimming shortened V by 1 base and J by 1 base, and 12 bases separated the two germline ends. This CDR3 spans 16 amino acids. CDR1 and CDR2 (germline): SGHTA, FQGNSA. CDR3 region: CASSLGRRFRTDTQYF. The CDR3 DNA follows: TGTGCCAGCAGCTTAGGGCGGCGATTTCGCACAGATACGCAGTATTTT. Combining the CDR3 with reference TRBV7-2 and TRBJ2-3 gives the whole variable domain GAGVSQSPSNKVTEKGKDVELRCDPISGHTALYWYRQSLGQGLEFLIYFQGNSAPDKSGLPSDRFSAERTGGSVSTLTIQRTQQEDSAVYLCASSLGRRFRTDTQYFGPGTRLTVL.

This clonotype was seen many times. The genes are TRBV10-3 and TRBJ1-5; perhaps TRBD1 as D (6 bases). The V gene lost 8 bases and the J gene lost 3 bases, with 8 bases spanning the gap. Germline assignment: CDR1 ENHRY and CDR2 SYGVKD. This CDR3 has 12 residues. This CDR3 is CAIGQYNQPQHF. The CDR3 nucleotides read TGTGCCATCGGACAGTACAATCAGCCCCAGCATTTT.

This clonotype occurred once. The V gene is TRBV12-5, the J gene TRBJ2-5, with TRBD1 as a possible D gene (5 bases). This CDR3 region has 15 residues. Germline lookup yields CDR1 LGHNT and CDR2 FRNRAP. V lost 6 bases, J lost 4 bases, and 18 bases lay in between. CDR3 coding DNA: TGTGCTAGTGGGTTCTGGGCCCCTCAGGGAGAGACCCAGTACTTC. Translating gives CASGFWAPQGETQYF.